This T cell receptor (beta chain) is drawn from a study of cytomegalovirus exposure and HLA in healthy donors. General study results and limits: Cytomegalovirus status was reportedly diagnosed by the classifier with high sensitivity and specificity.

About this clone itself: Its antigen is undetermined.

Profiled with immunoSEQ multiplex PCR; TCRdb holds only in-frame clones, not every one. The sample carries 150,000 to 200,000 clones, 95% to 96% recorded once. CDR3 size: 14 residues. CDR1 and CDR2 from the germline V gene are ENHRY and SYGVKD. Trimming at V came to 8 bases and at J to 1 base, leaving 4 bases not matched to a gene. The rearrangement joins TRBV10-3 to TRBJ2-5, with 10 bases that match TRBD2. This sequence originates from a woman between 18 and 29 years old in good health and CMV-seronegative. Sequencing was performed on PBMCs. The CDR3 nucleotides read TGTGCCATCGGGCTAGCGGGGGCCCAAGAGACCCAGTACTTC. Protein product: CAIGLAGAQETQYF.